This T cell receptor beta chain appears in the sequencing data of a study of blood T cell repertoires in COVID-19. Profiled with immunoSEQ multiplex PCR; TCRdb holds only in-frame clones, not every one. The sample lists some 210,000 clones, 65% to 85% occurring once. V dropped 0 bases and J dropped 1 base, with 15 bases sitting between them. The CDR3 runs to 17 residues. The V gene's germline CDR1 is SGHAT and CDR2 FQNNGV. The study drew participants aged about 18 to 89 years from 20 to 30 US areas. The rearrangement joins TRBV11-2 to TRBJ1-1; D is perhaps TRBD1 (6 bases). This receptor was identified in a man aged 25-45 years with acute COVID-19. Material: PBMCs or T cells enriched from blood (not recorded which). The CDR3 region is CASSLDPRGGGNTEAFF. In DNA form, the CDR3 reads TGTGCCAGCAGCTTAGACCCGAGAGGGGGTGGGAACACTGAAGCTTTCTTT.